The T cell receptor beta chain under discussion was sequenced for a study of beta chain features in type 1 diabetes. Regarding the study as a whole: VDJ junctions from patients with type 1 diabetes contained fewer insertions and more deletions. All four CD4+ subsets of Type 1 diabetes patients contained TCRB CDR3s that were moderately but significantly shorter.

This clone was detected a few times. Its antigen is as yet unknown. All of the sorted populations showed purity greater than 95%. The germline gives CDR1 MNHEY, CDR2 SMNVEV (reference sequence). The CDR3 has 16 amino acids. Losses at the gene ends were 4 bases for V and 9 bases for J; bases not matched to a gene: 9. The whole isolated RNA underwent reverse transcription, so sequencing captured expressed TCRB transcripts. Naive, central memory and regulatory T cell samples averaged roughly 3.7 million immunoSEQ reads each. The method was immunoSEQ multiplex PCR; TCRdb's version includes in-frame clones alone and lacks a portion of them. The profile shows 150,000 or so clones, roughly 8% of them singletons.

The origin of this receptor is a woman aged 18-29 years with type 1 diabetes. Sequencing used central memory CD4+ T cells from blood. The chain recombines TRBV27 with TRBJ1-6; TRBD1 aligns across 10 bases. CDR3 nucleotides: TGTGCCAGCAGTTGGGCCGGGACAGGGGATACTTCACCCCTCCACTTT. Its translation: CASSWAGTGDTSPLHF.